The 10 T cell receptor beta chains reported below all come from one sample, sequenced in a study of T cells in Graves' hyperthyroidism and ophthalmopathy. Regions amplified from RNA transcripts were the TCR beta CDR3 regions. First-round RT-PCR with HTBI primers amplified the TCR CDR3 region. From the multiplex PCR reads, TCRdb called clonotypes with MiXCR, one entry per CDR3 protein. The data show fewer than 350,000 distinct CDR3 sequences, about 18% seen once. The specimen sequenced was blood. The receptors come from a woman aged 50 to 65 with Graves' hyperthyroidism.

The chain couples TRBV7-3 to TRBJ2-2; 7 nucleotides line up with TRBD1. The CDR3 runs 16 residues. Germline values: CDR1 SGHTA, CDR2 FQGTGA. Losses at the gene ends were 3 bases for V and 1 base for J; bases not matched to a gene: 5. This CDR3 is CASSLDPGGNTGELFF. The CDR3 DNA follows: TGTGCCAGCAGCTTGGACCCAGGGGGGAACACCGGGGAGCTGTTTTTT.

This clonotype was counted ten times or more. For the CDR3, the DNA is TGTGCCTGGAGTGTACCCGGTTCCTCTGGAAACACCATATATTTT. Protein product: CAWSVPGSSGNTIYF. The chain uses TRBV30 and TRBJ1-3; D uncertain. This CDR3 has 15 residues. Trimming removed 0 bases from V and 0 bases from J, with 9 bases in between. CDR1 and CDR2 from the germline V gene are GTSNPN and SVGIG (reference sequence). The full variable domain, its missing parts supplied by reference TRBV30 and TRBJ1-3, is SQTIHQWPATLVQPVGSPLSLECTVEGTSNPNLYWYRQAAGRGLQLLFYSVGIGQISSEVPQNLSASRPQDRQFILSSKKLLLSDSGFYLCAWSVPGSSGNTIYFGEGSWLTVV.

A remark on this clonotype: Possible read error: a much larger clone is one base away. The CDR3 sequence is CASGGGYTDKQYF. The CDR3, as DNA: TGTGCCAGCGGGGGAGGATACACAGATAAGCAGTATTTT. The rearrangement links TRBV6-1 to TRBJ2-3; D perhaps matches TRBD2 (6 bases). The CDR3 contains 13 residues. Germline CDR1 reads MNHNS; CDR2 reads SASEGT.

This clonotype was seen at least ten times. The CDR3 loop is CASSAGVGDTQYF. CDR3 nucleotides: TGCGCCAGCAGTGCTGGGGTTGGAGATACGCAGTATTTT. This rearrangement joins TRBV10-1 to TRBJ2-3; D call uncertain. Trimming removed 4 bases at V and 5 bases at J, with 10 bases between. Germline CDR1 and CDR2: WNHNN and SYGVQD (reference sequence). This CDR3 spans 13 amino acids.

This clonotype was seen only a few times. The CDR3 protein is CASSGGLQTLYEQYF. CDR3 bases: TGTGCCAGCAGCGGGGGACTTCAGACCCTCTACGAGCAGTACTTC. This chain uses TRBV9 with TRBJ2-7, with a weak D call TRBD2 (6 bases). The V end was cut by 3 bases, the J end by 3 bases, with 16 bases between. CDR1 is SGDLS and CDR2 is YYNGEE in the germline V gene. CDR3 size: 15 residues.

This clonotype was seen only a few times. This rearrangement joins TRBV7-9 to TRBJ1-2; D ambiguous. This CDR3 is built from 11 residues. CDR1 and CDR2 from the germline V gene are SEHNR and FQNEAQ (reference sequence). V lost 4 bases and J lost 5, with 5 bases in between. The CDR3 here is CASSSPYGYTF. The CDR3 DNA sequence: TGTGCCAGCAGCTCCCCGTATGGCTACACCTTC. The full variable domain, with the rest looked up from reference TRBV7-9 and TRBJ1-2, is DTGVSQNPRHKITKRGQNVTFRCDPISEHNRLYWYRQTLGQGPEFLTYFQNEAQLEKSRLLSDRFSAERPKGSFSTLEIQRTEQGDSAMYLCASSSPYGYTFGSGTRLTVV.

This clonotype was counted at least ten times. The CDR3 reads CASSQDITGWDEQFF. In nucleotides, the CDR3 is TGTGCCAGCAGCCAGGACATAACCGGATGGGATGAGCAGTTCTTC. The V and J genes are TRBV7-8 and TRBJ2-1; TRBD1 might be the D (5 bases). Trimming cost V 5 bases and J 8 bases, with 19 bases left between them. From germline, CDR1 is SGHVS and CDR2 FQNEAQ. This CDR3 comprises 15 residues.

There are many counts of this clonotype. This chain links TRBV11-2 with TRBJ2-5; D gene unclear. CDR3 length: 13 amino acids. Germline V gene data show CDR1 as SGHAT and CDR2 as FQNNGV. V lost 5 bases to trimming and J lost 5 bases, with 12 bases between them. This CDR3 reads CASSPGLRETQYF. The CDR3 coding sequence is TGTGCCAGCAGCCCGGGCCTACGGGAGACCCAGTACTTC.

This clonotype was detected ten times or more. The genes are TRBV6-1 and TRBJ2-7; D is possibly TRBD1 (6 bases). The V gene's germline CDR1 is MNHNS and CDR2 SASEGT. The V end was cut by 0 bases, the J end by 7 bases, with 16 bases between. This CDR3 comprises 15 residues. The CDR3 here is CASSEAGWGRIEQYV. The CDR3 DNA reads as TGTGCCAGCAGTGAAGCGGGTTGGGGGCGCATTGAGCAGTACGTC.

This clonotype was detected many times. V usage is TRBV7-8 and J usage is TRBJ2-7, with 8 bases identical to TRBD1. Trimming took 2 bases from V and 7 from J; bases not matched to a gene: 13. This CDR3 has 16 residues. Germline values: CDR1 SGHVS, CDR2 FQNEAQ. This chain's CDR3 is CASSLLGQAASGEQYV. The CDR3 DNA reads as TGTGCCAGCAGCTTATTGGGACAGGCTGCCTCGGGAGAGCAGTACGTC.